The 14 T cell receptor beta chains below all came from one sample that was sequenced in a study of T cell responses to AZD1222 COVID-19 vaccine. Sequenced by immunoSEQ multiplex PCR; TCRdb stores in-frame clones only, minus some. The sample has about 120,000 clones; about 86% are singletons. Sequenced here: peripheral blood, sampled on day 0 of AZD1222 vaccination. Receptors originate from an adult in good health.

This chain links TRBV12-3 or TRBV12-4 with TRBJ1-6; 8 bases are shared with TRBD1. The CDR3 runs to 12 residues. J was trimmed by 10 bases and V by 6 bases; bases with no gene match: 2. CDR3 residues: CASRRQGSPLHF. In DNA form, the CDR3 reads TGTGCCAGCAGGCGACAGGGGTCACCCCTCCACTTT.

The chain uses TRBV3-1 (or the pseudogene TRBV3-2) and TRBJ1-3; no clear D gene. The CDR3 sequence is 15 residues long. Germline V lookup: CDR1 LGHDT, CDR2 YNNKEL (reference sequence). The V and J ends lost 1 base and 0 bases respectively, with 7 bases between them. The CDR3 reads CASSQVYNSGNTIYF. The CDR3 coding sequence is TGTGCCAGCAGCCAAGTATACAACTCTGGAAACACCATATATTTT.

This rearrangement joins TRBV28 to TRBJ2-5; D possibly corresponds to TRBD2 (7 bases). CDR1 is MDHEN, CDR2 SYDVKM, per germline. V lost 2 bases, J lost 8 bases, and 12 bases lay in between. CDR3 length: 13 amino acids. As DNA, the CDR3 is TGTGCCAGCAGTTTAGGGGGGGCCGCCACCCAGTACTTC. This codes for CASSLGGAATQYF.

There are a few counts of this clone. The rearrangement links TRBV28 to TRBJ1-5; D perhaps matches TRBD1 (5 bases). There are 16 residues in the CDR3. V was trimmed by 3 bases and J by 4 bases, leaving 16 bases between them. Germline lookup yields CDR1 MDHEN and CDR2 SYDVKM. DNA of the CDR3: TGTGCCAGCAGTTTGCACGGGACGGTCGATAATCAGCCCCAGCATTTT. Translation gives CASSLHGTVDNQPQHF.

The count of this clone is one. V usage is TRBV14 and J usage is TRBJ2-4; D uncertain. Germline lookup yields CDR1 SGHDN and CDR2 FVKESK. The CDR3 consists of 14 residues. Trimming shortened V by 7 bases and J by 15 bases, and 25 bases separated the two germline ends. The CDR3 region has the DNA TGTGCCAGCACCCCAAACGAACCTCCGAGACCCTGGTACTTC. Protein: CASTPNEPPRPWYF.

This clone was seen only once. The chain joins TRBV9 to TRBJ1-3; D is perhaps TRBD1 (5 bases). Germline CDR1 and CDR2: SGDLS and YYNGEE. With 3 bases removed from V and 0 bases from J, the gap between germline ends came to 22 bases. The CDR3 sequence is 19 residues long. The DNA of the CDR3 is TGTGCCAGCAGCGCCAACCCCCGCCGGGGAGACAGCTCTGGAAACACCATATATTTT. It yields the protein CASSANPRRGDSSGNTIYF.

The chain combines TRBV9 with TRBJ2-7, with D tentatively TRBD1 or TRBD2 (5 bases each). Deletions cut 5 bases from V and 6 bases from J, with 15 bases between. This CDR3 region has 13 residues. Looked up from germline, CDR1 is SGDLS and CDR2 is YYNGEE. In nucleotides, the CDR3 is TGTGCCAGCAGTGGTGGTACGGGGCGCGAGCAGTACTTC. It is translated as CASSGGTGREQYF.

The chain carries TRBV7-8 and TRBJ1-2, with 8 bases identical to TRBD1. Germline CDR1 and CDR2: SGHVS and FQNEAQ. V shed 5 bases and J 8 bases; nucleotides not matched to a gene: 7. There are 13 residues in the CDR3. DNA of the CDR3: TGTGCCAGCAGCCCAACAGGGGGATCAGGCTACACCTTC. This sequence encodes CASSPTGGSGYTF. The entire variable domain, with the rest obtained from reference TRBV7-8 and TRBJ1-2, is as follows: GAGVSQSPRYKVAKRGQDVALRCDPISGHVSLFWYQQALGQGPEFLTYFQNEAQLDKSGLPSDRFFAERPEGSVSTLKIQRTQQEDSAVYLCASSPTGGSGYTFGSGTRLTVV.

The CDR3 region has the DNA TGTGCCAGCAGCCATCTAGCGGGGGGCGATACGCAGTATTTT. It yields the protein CASSHLAGGDTQYF. The V gene is TRBV3-1 (or the pseudogene TRBV3-2), the J gene TRBJ2-3; TRBD2 aligns across 11 bases. Losses at the gene ends were 3 bases for V and 6 bases for J; bases not matched to a gene: 2. The germline V gene has CDR1 LGHDT and CDR2 YNNKEL (reference sequence). This CDR3 contains 14 residues.

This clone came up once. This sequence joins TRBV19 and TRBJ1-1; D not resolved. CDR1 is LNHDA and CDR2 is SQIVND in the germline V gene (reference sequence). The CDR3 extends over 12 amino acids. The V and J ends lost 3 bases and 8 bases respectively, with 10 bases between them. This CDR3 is CASSIAIGEAFF. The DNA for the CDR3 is TGTGCCAGTAGTATCGCTATTGGCGAAGCTTTCTTT.

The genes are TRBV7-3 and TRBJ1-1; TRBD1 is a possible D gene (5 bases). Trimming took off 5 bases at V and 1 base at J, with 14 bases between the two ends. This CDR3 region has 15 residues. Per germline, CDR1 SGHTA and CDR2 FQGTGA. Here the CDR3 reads CASSPTWGQNTEAFF. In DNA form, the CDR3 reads TGTGCCAGCAGCCCCACCTGGGGCCAGAACACTGAAGCTTTCTTT.

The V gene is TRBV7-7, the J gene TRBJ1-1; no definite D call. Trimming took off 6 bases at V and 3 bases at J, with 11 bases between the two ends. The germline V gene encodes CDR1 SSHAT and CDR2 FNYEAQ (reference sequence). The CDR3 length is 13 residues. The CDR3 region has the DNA TGTGCCAGCAGTTTGGACGGCTACACTGAAGCTTTCTTT. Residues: CASSLDGYTEAFF.

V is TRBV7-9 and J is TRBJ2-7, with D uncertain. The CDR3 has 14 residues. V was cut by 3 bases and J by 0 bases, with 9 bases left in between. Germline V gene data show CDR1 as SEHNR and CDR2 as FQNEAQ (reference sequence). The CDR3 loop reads CASSFRPTSYEQYF. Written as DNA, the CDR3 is TGTGCCAGCAGCTTCCGGCCGACCTCCTACGAGCAGTACTTC.

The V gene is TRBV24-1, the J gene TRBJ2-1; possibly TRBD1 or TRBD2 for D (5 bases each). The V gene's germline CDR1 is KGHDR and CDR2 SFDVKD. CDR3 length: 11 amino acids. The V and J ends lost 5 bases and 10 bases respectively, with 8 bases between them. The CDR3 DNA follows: TGTGCCACCAGTGTCGGGGACGAGCAGTTCTTC. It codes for CATSVGDEQFF.